This section outlines one TCR beta chain sequence together with its context. The authors ran a second PCR of 7 to 11 cycles using a sample-barcoded 5' primer and a J-beta primer mix. TCRdb reprocessed the 5' RACE reads with MiXCR, giving one entry per CDR3 protein. The table includes under 1,100,000 distinct CDR3 sequences, around 27% detected once. The data were taken from a study of blood T cells in healthy people across ages. About the study: Template switching recovered approximately one barcoded beta molecule for every two T cells.

These sequences were also reported in another study, on T cells of mothers and their children.

Sequenced material: blood. This TCR was sampled from a girl between 2 and 10 years old in good health.

For the CDR3, the DNA is TGTGCCAGCAGCTGGGTTGGCGGGGGGCTCAAGGAGACCCAGTACTTC. It codes for CASSWVGGGLKETQYF. The chain has TRBV11-2 and TRBJ2-5; 8 bases agree with TRBD2. The CDR3 extends over 16 amino acids. Germline V gene lookup returns CDR1 SGHAT and CDR2 FQNNGV. V trimming: 4 bases; J trimming: 5 bases; junction bases outside the gene matches: 12.